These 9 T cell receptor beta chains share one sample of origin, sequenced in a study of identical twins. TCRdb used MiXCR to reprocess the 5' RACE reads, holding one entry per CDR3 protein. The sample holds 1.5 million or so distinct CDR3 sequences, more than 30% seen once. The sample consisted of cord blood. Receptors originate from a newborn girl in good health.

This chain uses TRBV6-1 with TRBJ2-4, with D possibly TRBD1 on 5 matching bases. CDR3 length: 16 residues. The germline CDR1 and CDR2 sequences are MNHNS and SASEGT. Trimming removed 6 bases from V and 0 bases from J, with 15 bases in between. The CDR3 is CASRVDSSPAKNIQYF. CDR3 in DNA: TGTGCCAGCAGAGTCGACAGCTCTCCAGCCAAAAACATTCAGTACTTC.

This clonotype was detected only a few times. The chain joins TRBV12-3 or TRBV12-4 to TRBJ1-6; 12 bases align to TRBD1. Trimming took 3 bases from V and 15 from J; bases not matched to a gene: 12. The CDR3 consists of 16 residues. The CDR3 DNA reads TGTGCCAGCAGTTTGGGGCCGGGACAGGGGGCCCGTCTCCTCCACTTT. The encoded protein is CASSLGPGQGARLLHF.

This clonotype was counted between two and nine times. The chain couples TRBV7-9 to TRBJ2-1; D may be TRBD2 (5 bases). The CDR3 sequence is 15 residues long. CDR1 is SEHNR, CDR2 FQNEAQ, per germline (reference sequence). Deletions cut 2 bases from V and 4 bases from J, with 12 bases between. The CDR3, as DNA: TGTGCCAGCAGCTTATTGTCTAGCCTATACAATGAGCAGTTCTTC. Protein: CASSLLSSLYNEQFF.

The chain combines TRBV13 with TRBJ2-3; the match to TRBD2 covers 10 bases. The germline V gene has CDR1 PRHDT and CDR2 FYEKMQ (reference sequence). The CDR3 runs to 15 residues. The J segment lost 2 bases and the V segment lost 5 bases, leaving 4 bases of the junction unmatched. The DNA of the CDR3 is TGTGCCAGCAGCAAAAGCGGGGGGGCCACAGATACGCAGTATTTT. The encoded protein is CASSKSGGATDTQYF.

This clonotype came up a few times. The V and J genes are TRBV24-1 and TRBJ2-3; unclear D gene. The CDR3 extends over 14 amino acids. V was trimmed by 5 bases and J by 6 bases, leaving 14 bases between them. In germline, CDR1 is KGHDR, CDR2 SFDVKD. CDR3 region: CATSATAVGDTQYF. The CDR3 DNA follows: TGTGCCACCAGTGCAACAGCCGTTGGGGATACGCAGTATTTT.

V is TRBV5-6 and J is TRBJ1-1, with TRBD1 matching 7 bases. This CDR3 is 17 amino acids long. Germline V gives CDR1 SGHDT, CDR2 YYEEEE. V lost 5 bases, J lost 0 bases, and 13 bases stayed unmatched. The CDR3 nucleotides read TGTGCCAGCAGTAAACCCCCGGGACAGCTCTTGAACACTGAAGCTTTCTTT. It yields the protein CASSKPPGQLLNTEAFF.

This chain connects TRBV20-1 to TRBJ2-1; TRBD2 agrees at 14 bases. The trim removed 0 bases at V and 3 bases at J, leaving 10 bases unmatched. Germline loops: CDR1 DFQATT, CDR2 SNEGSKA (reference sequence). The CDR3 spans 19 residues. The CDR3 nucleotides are TGCAGTGCTAGAGACCGGAAGGGACTAGCGGGAGATTACTACAATGAGCAGTTCTTC. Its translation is CSARDRKGLAGDYYNEQFF.

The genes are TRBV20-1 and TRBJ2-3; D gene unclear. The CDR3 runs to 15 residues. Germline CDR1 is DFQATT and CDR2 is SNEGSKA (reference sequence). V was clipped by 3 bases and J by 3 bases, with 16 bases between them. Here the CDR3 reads CSASDERGGTDTQYF. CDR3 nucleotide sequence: TGCAGTGCTAGTGACGAGAGAGGTGGGACAGATACGCAGTATTTT.

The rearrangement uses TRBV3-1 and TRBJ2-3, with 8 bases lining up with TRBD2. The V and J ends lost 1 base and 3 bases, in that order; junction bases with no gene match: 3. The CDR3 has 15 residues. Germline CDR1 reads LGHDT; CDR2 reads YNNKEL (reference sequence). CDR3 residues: CASSQVAGYTDTQYF. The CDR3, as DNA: TGTGCCAGCAGCCAAGTAGCGGGGTATACAGATACGCAGTATTTT.